One sample yielded the 9 T cell receptor beta chains listed below, sequenced in a study of radiotherapy plus CTLA-4 blockade in lung cancer. TCRdb's table, derived via immunoSEQ multiplex PCR, lists solely in-frame clones and lacks some. The sample shows around 80,000 clones, around 83% of them seen only once. The specimen was peripheral blood, collected from a patient treated with radiotherapy plus ipilimumab. The receptors shown here come from a human donor with non-small cell lung cancer who had stable disease on radiotherapy plus ipilimumab.

The chain carries TRBV29-1 and TRBJ2-7; D not certain. CDR1 and CDR2 from the germline V gene are SQVTM and ANQGSEA. The CDR3 sequence is 12 residues long. V dropped 4 bases and J dropped 2 bases, with 9 bases sitting between them. The CDR3, as DNA: TGCAGCGTTGGGGTAGGCGCCTACGAGCAGTACTTC. Protein sequence: CSVGVGAYEQYF.

In this sample, this clone turned up a few times. Other DNA sequences in this specimen translate into the identical CDR3. J is TRBJ1-6 and V is TRBV9, with a possible D match to TRBD1 (5 bases). V lost 0 bases, J lost 7 bases, and 8 bases lay in between. The germline gives CDR1 SGDLS, CDR2 YYNGEE. The CDR3 contains 14 residues. The CDR3 bases are TGTGCCAGCAGCGTAGGAGGGGAAAATTCACCCCTCCACTTT. It specifies CASSVGGENSPLHF.

This chain uses TRBV29-1 with TRBJ1-6, with TRBD1 matching over 11 bases. The CDR3 covers 16 residues. V was pared by 7 bases and J by 8 bases, with 13 bases of the junction left unmatched. CDR1 is SQVTM, CDR2 ANQGSEA, per germline. The CDR3 here is CSAHRDRGILDSPLHF. CDR3 bases: TGCAGCGCTCACCGGGACAGGGGGATTCTTGATTCACCCCTCCACTTT.

The V gene is TRBV14, the J gene TRBJ2-5; D remains ambiguous. Germline V gives CDR1 SGHDN, CDR2 FVKESK. V was clipped by 1 base and J by 3 bases, with 3 bases between them. The CDR3 runs to 12 residues. In nucleotides, the CDR3 is TGTGCCAGCAGCCAAGGAGAAGAGACCCAGTACTTC. It translates to CASSQGEETQYF.

The V and J genes are TRBV11-2 and TRBJ2-7; D unresolved. This CDR3 contains 15 residues. The V gene's germline CDR1 is SGHAT and CDR2 FQNNGV. V lost 0 bases to trimming and J lost 4 bases, with 13 bases between them. Here the CDR3 DNA reads TGTGCCAGCAGCTTAGAGGGGATTTCTTCTTACGAGCAGTACTTC. It codes for CASSLEGISSYEQYF.

V is TRBV30 and J is TRBJ2-1, with TRBD2 as a possible D gene (8 bases). CDR3 length: 17 amino acids. Trimming removed 2 bases from V and 5 bases from J, with 22 bases in between. Germline CDR1 and CDR2: GTSNPN and SVGIG (reference sequence). CDR3 in amino acids: CAWSRHRQGLGDNEQFF. DNA of the CDR3: TGTGCCTGGAGTCGGCACAGACAGGGACTAGGCGACAATGAGCAGTTCTTC.

V gene TRBV14 combines with J gene TRBJ1-4; 11 bases are a match to TRBD1. This CDR3 spans 17 amino acids. With 4 bases clipped from V and 3 bases from J, the junction kept 7 bases outside the gene matches. In germline, CDR1 is SGHDN, CDR2 FVKESK. The CDR3 spells CASSRFGQGASNEKLFF. CDR3 sequence (DNA): TGTGCCAGCAGCCGATTCGGACAGGGGGCATCTAATGAAAAACTGTTTTTT.

This chain uses TRBV29-1 with TRBJ2-7, with a weak D call TRBD1 (5 bases). The germline V gene has CDR1 SQVTM and CDR2 ANQGSEA. The CDR3 is 12 residues long. V lost 4 bases to trimming and J lost 2 bases, with 9 bases between them. The CDR3 reads CSVGQGAYEQYF. CDR3 in DNA: TGCAGCGTTGGCCAGGGTGCCTACGAGCAGTACTTC.

V gene TRBV6-1 combines with J gene TRBJ2-1, with D perhaps being TRBD1 or TRBD2 (5 bases each). The length of the CDR3 is 14 residues. The V and J ends lost 5 bases and 5 bases respectively, with 13 bases between them. Germline lookup yields CDR1 MNHNS and CDR2 SASEGT. CDR3 sequence reads: CASSSNRDHNEQFF. DNA of the CDR3: TGTGCCAGCAGTAGTAACCGGGACCACAATGAGCAGTTCTTC.